These 28 T cell receptor beta chains were sequenced from one sample in a study of T-cell reconstitution after alpha-beta-depleted transplantation in children. Preparation of the TCRbeta library involved a method that used unique molecular identifiers. MiXCR was run by TCRdb on the PCR reads, yielding one entry per CDR3 protein. The sample has hundreds of thousands of distinct CDR3 sequences, around 13% seen once; the top ten hold 0.79%. This sample comprised PBMCs, obtained before TCRalphabeta/CD19-depleted stem cell transplant. These receptors all stem from a girl between 2 and 10 years old with congenital amegakaryocytic thrombocytopenia, due to receive a stem cell transplant.

This clonotype appeared a few times. The rearrangement uses TRBV9 and TRBJ2-1, with D tentatively TRBD2 (5 bases). This CDR3 is 14 amino acids long. CDR1 and CDR2 from the germline V gene are SGDLS and YYNGEE. V was shortened by 0 bases and J by 6 bases, with 10 bases between the two germline ends. The CDR3 nucleotides are TGTGCCAGCAGCGTAGGGTGGGAGCGCAATGAGCAGTTCTTC. Protein sequence: CASSVGWERNEQFF.

The chain joins TRBV7-9 to TRBJ2-1; 7 bases agree with TRBD2. Germline V gives CDR1 SEHNR, CDR2 FQNEAQ (reference sequence). The CDR3 length is 16 residues. V was clipped by 5 bases and J by 2 bases; unmatched bases: 9. This CDR3 reads CASSPDRLAAYNEQFF. The CDR3 nucleotides read TGTGCCAGCAGCCCCGATCGACTAGCAGCCTACAATGAGCAGTTCTTC. The full variable domain, completed using reference TRBV7-9 and TRBJ2-1, is DTGVSQNPRHKITKRGQNVTFRCDPISEHNRLYWYRQTLGQGPEFLTYFQNEAQLEKSRLLSDRFSAERPKGSFSTLEIQRTEQGDSAMYLCASSPDRLAAYNEQFFGPGTRLTVL.

This clonotype came up a few times. V is TRBV20-1 and J is TRBJ2-5; D may correspond to TRBD1 or TRBD2 (5 bases each). Deletions cut 0 bases from V and 5 bases from J, with 19 bases between. Germline CDR1 is DFQATT and CDR2 is SNEGSKA (reference sequence). There are 16 residues in the CDR3. The CDR3 nucleotides are TGCAGTGCTAGAGATCTCGCTAGTGGGGACGGGGAGACCCAGTACTTC. Its protein is CSARDLASGDGETQYF.

In its sample, this clonotype was seen many times. This sequence joins TRBV6-5 and TRBJ2-3, with D possibly TRBD2 on 7 matching bases. The germline CDR1 and CDR2 sequences are MNHEY and SVGAGI. This CDR3 spans 18 amino acids. The V and J ends lost 0 bases and 6 bases respectively, with 22 bases between them. The CDR3 DNA follows: TGTGCCAGCAGTTACTCGGGGGGGGCGGTCGGGTCGTCGGATACGCAGTATTTT. Translating gives CASSYSGGAVGSSDTQYF.

The genes are TRBV5-1 and TRBJ2-5; TRBD1 matches 8 bases. V shed 7 bases and J 7 bases; nucleotides not matched to a gene: 15. This CDR3 has 15 residues. CDR1 and CDR2 (germline): SGHRS, YFSETQ. CDR3 in amino acids: CASGPQGAKAVTQYF. The CDR3 DNA sequence: TGCGCCAGCGGGCCGCAGGGGGCCAAAGCGGTGACCCAGTACTTC. The whole variable domain, remainder taken from reference TRBV5-1 and TRBJ2-5, is KAGVTQTPRYLIKTRGQQVTLSCSPISGHRSVSWYQQTPGQGLQFLFEYFSETQRNKGNFPGRFSGRQFSNSRSEMNVSTLELGDSALYLCASGPQGAKAVTQYFGPGTRLLVL.

This clonotype has a count of ten or more. The chain uses TRBV29-1 and TRBJ1-3; no firm D call. Trimming stripped 3 bases from V and 3 bases from J, with 6 bases between. Germline CDR1 and CDR2: SQVTM and ANQGSEA. The length of the CDR3 is 12 residues. The CDR3 coding sequence is TGCAGCGTTGAGGCTGATGGAAACACCATATATTTT. Encoded protein: CSVEADGNTIYF.

This clonotype was counted between two and nine times. The rearrangement joins TRBV7-9 to TRBJ2-7; 8 bases align to TRBD2. Germline V gene sequence: CDR1 SEHNR, CDR2 FQNEAQ (reference sequence). The CDR3 length is 16 residues. Losses at the gene ends were 5 bases for V and 3 bases for J; bases not matched to a gene: 12. The CDR3 coding sequence is TGTGCCAGCAGCCCCCACTCCGGGACTAGTTTCTACGAGCAGTACTTC. Translating gives CASSPHSGTSFYEQYF.

This clonotype was picked up many times. The chain has TRBV12-3 or TRBV12-4 and TRBJ2-3; 12 nucleotides agree with TRBD2. J gave up 2 bases and V 7 bases, and 10 bases lay outside the gene matches. This CDR3 has 17 residues. CDR3 loop: CASTPDRTSGDTDTQYF. CDR3 DNA: TGTGCCAGCACCCCGGATCGGACTAGCGGGGACACAGATACGCAGTATTTT.

This chain links TRBV27 with TRBJ1-3, with D hard to call. The CDR3 runs to 11 residues. CDR1 and CDR2 (germline): MNHEY, SMNVEV (reference sequence). The V and J ends lost 4 bases and 10 bases respectively, with 8 bases between them. In DNA form, the CDR3 reads TGTGCCAGCAGTTATCGGCGGACCATATATTTT. It codes for CASSYRRTIYF.

This clonotype was counted a few times. A much larger clonotype is one base distant, so this may be a read error. The chain is built from TRBV12-3 or TRBV12-4 and TRBJ2-7, with 8 bases identical to TRBD1. With 6 bases clipped from V and 5 bases from J, the junction kept 0 bases outside the gene matches. CDR3 length equals 11 residues. CDR3 sequence (DNA): TGTGCCAGCAGACAGGGGGACGAGCAGTACTTC. Its protein is CASRQGDEQYF.

As to this clonotype: A much more abundant neighbour one base away suggests this may be a read error. The V call is TRBV7-2, the J call TRBJ1-1; D may be TRBD1 (6 bases). The CDR3 totals 13 residues. From germline, CDR1 is SGHTA and CDR2 FQGNSA. The germline V and J ends were trimmed by 3 bases and 7 bases, with 12 bases remaining between them. The DNA of the CDR3 is TGTGCCAGCAGCTTCACAGGGTGCAGTGAAGCTTTCTTT. Its protein product is CASSFTGCSEAFF.

The chain is built from TRBV7-7 and TRBJ2-2, with D tentatively TRBD1 or TRBD2 (6 bases each). This CDR3 is built from 14 residues. CDR1 SSHAT and CDR2 FNYEAQ come from the germline V gene (reference sequence). Trimming removed 5 bases from V and 5 bases from J, with 12 bases in between. CDR3 amino acids: CASSRGQRTGELFF. DNA for the CDR3: TGTGCCAGCAGCCGGGGGCAACGAACCGGGGAGCTGTTTTTT.

This clonotype turned up a few times. The rearrangement uses TRBV7-2 and TRBJ1-2; possible D gene TRBD1, 5 bases. The V end was cut by 4 bases, the J end by 8 bases, with 14 bases between. Germline-derived CDR1 and CDR2 are SGHTA and FQGNSA. This CDR3 contains 13 residues. CDR3 in amino acids: CASSWSGSPGYTF. Written as DNA, the CDR3 is TGTGCCAGCAGCTGGTCAGGGAGCCCCGGCTACACCTTC.

The chain carries TRBV7-9 and TRBJ2-1; the match to TRBD1 covers 7 bases. Looked up from germline, CDR1 is SEHNR and CDR2 is FQNEAQ (reference sequence). The CDR3 extends over 16 amino acids. J gave up 7 bases and V 5 bases, and 14 bases lay outside the gene matches. The CDR3 sequence: CASSPPTGYIQNEQFF. The CDR3 DNA reads TGTGCCAGCAGCCCGCCGACAGGGTATATTCAGAATGAGCAGTTCTTC.

This chain uses TRBV11-2 with TRBJ2-1; TRBD1 matches at 8 bases. With V trimmed by 6 bases and J by 0 bases, 10 bases remained unmatched. The CDR3 spans 17 residues. CDR1 and CDR2 (germline): SGHAT, FQNNGV. CDR3 region: CASRSLGQGPSYNEQFF. In nucleotides, the CDR3 is TGTGCCAGCAGGTCTTTAGGACAGGGTCCCTCCTACAATGAGCAGTTCTTC.

This chain uses TRBV30 with TRBJ1-1; D call uncertain. CDR1 GTSNPN and CDR2 SVGIG come from the germline V gene (reference sequence). The ends were cut back, 2 bases at V and 1 base at J, with 5 bases in the middle. The CDR3 length is 12 residues. The CDR3 protein is CAWSIGNTEAFF. CDR3 coding DNA: TGTGCCTGGAGTATAGGGAACACTGAAGCTTTCTTT.

This clonotype has ten or more counts. The J gene is TRBJ1-2, the V gene TRBV5-1, with D possibly TRBD1 on 5 matching bases. V was trimmed by 2 bases and J by 4 bases, leaving 12 bases between them. CDR3 length equals 14 residues. CDR1 and CDR2 (germline): SGHRS, YFSETQ. CDR3 amino acids: CASSLEGKSYGYTF. In DNA, the CDR3 is TGCGCCAGCAGCTTAGAGGGGAAGAGCTATGGCTACACCTTC.

In its sample, this clonotype was seen many times. J is TRBJ1-1 and V is TRBV29-1, with 8 nucleotides matching TRBD1. The V segment lost 5 bases and the J segment 8 bases; nucleotides outside the gene matches: 13. Germline CDR1 reads SQVTM; CDR2 reads ANQGSEA. The CDR3 loop spans 14 amino acids. Here the CDR3 reads CSVSQGDLLGEAFF. In DNA, the CDR3 is TGCAGCGTTTCACAGGGGGACCTCCTCGGGGAAGCTTTCTTT.

This clonotype has only a few counts. This chain links TRBV27 with TRBJ2-3, with 8 bases identical to TRBD1. The CDR3 is 21 amino acids. V trimming: 5 bases; J trimming: 4 bases; junction bases outside the gene matches: 26. Per the germline V gene, CDR1 is MNHEY and CDR2 is SMNVEV (reference sequence). Written as DNA, the CDR3 is TGTGCCAGCAGTGCCCCCAGCGGGCGACGGCAGGCGGGACAGGTCGCAGATACGCAGTATTTT. It codes for CASSAPSGRRQAGQVADTQYF.

In this sample, this clonotype turned up many times. V gene TRBV12-3 or TRBV12-4 combines with J gene TRBJ2-3; D is uncertain. Trimming stripped 3 bases from V and 0 bases from J, with 10 bases between. This CDR3 contains 15 residues. The CDR3 nucleotides are TGTGCCAGCAGTTTTGCCATCACTAGCACAGATACGCAGTATTTT. This codes for CASSFAITSTDTQYF.

This clonotype was observed a handful of times. The chain joins TRBV6-1 to TRBJ1-6; TRBD1 aligns across 7 bases. Germline trimming cut 6 bases from V and 6 bases from J; bases unmatched to any gene: 5. CDR3 size: 14 residues. The germline V gene has CDR1 MNHNS and CDR2 SASEGT. CDR3 bases: TGTGCCAGCAGGACCACAGGGGTTAATTCACCCCTCCACTTT. Translating gives CASRTTGVNSPLHF.

There are a few counts of this clonotype. The junction departs from germline at one end; a sequencing error may be responsible. V is TRBV25-1 and J is TRBJ2-7, with D uncertain. CDR3 length: 15 residues. From germline, CDR1 is MGHDK and CDR2 SYGVNS. DNA of the CDR3: TGTGCCAGCAGTGAAACACTCACAGCTACCTATGAGCAGTACTTC. It is translated as CASSETLTATYEQYF.

This clonotype was recorded at least ten times. V and J are TRBV7-2 and TRBJ1-2; possible D gene TRBD1, 5 bases. The germline V gene encodes CDR1 SGHTA and CDR2 FQGNSA. V was pared by 2 bases and J by 4 bases, with 8 bases between. CDR3 length: 13 residues. The CDR3 DNA reads as TGTGCCAGCAGCTTACCAGGGATCTATGGCTACACCTTC. Amino acids: CASSLPGIYGYTF.

The table lists this clonotype with many counts. The V gene is TRBV12-3 or TRBV12-4, the J gene TRBJ2-7, with 10 positions matching TRBD2. The V and J ends lost 5 bases and 7 bases, in that order; junction bases with no gene match: 17. The CDR3 consists of 17 residues. The CDR3 DNA sequence: TGTGCCAGCAGTGGCGGTGGGACAGGCCTAGCGGGAGTTGAGCAGTACTTC. It translates to CASSGGGTGLAGVEQYF.

As to this clonotype: This could be a read error, since a much larger clone is one nucleotide away. This chain links TRBV7-6 with TRBJ2-3; D is uncertain. This CDR3 is built from 14 residues. Germline V gives CDR1 SGHVS, CDR2 FNYEAQ. The V end lost 1 base, the J end lost 6 bases, and 11 bases lay between the germline ends. In nucleotides, the CDR3 is TGTGCCAGCAGCTTAGTAACTGACGGGGATACGCAGTATTTT. Protein product: CASSLVTDGDTQYF. Full variable domain (missing parts from reference TRBV7-6 and TRBJ2-3): GAGVSQSPRYKVTKRGQDVALRCDPISGHVSLYWYRQALGQGPEFLTYFNYEAQQDKSGLPNDRFSAERPEGSISTLTIQRTEQRDSAMYRCASSLVTDGDTQYFGPGTRLTVL.

There are many counts of this clonotype. The CDR3 coding sequence is TGCGCCAGCAGCTTGGAAGATCCGAACACCGGGGAGCTGTTTTTT. Amino acids: CASSLEDPNTGELFF. This sequence joins TRBV5-1 and TRBJ2-2, with unresolved D. Deletions cut 0 bases from V and 0 bases from J, with 6 bases between. CDR3 length equals 15 residues. Germline V lookup: CDR1 SGHRS, CDR2 YFSETQ.

This clonotype has at least ten counts. The chain couples TRBV10-3 to TRBJ2-2; 7 bases are shared with TRBD1. The V gene end was trimmed by 10 bases and the J gene end by 1 base; junction bases not matched to a gene: 6. The CDR3 is 14 residues long. CDR1 ENHRY and CDR2 SYGVKD come from the germline V gene. The CDR3 bases are TGTGCCAATAGTAGACAGGGGAACACCGGGGAGCTGTTTTTT. It specifies CANSRQGNTGELFF.

At least ten counts were recorded for this clonotype. The V gene is TRBV20-1, the J gene TRBJ1-1; no clear D. The CDR3 loop spans 14 amino acids. Looked up from germline, CDR1 is DFQATT and CDR2 is SNEGSKA (reference sequence). Trimming took 5 bases from V and 1 from J, leaving 14 bases between them. The CDR3: CSACVEDWNTEAFF. The CDR3 region has the DNA TGCAGTGCTTGTGTAGAGGACTGGAACACTGAAGCTTTCTTT.